This T cell receptor (beta chain) is drawn from a study of shared clonotypes between healthy human individuals. Study-wide context: Donor composition was two women and three men, aged 18 to 49.

Deep level was the assay's run setting. Clones were read by immunoSEQ multiplex PCR, and TCRdb kept only the in-frame ones, dropping some. The sample lists over 1.5 million clones, roughly 98% seen once, with less than 0.55% in the top ten. Per the germline V gene, CDR1 is LNHDA and CDR2 is SQIVND (reference sequence). The CDR3 loop spans 17 amino acids. Trimming took off 3 bases at V and 0 bases at J, with 18 bases between the two ends. CD45RA+ naive and CD45RA-negative memory subsets were separated from CD4+ cells. This receptor was taken from a man aged 30 to 39 in good health. This chain uses TRBV19 with TRBJ2-7; D unclear. The sequenced material came from naive CD4+ T cells sorted from blood. Documented subset: CD45RA+ positively selected. CDR3 protein: CASSIGPPTLGSYEQYF. The CDR3 DNA follows: TGTGCCAGTAGTATCGGGCCCCCCACGCTTGGCTCCTACGAGCAGTACTTC.